This is a list of T cell receptor beta chains from one sample in a study of blood T cell repertoires in COVID-19. Using immunoSEQ multiplex PCR, the repertoire was profiled, and TCRdb retains in-frame clones only, with some absent. The sample shows approximately 380,000 clones, around 89% of them seen only once. Sequences were obtained from PBMCs or T cells enriched from blood (not recorded which). Every receptor here comes from a young woman who had recovered from COVID-19. Each CDR3 is given with its conserved first and last residue. D genes are given only for firm matches. Not every row has a clone size; where given, it reads once, few, many or a size class.

clone_size | v_call | d_call | cdr3_aa
. | TRBV10-2 | . | CASNPLIILNYGYTF
. | TRBV7-9 | TRBD1 | CASSYRGGEKLFF
. | TRBV24-1 | TRBD1 | CATSGGQGRTDTQYF
. | TRBV18 | . | CASSPGRQAEAFF
. | TRBV6-5 | . | CASSLLPGEQYF
. | TRBV11-3 | TRBD1 | CASSLRTGEEAFF
. | TRBV30 | TRBD1 | CAWERQGAVTGYTF
. | TRBV19 | TRBD1 | CASSIAGGLSNQPQHF
. | TRBV7-8 | TRBD1 | CASSSLGTGGYGYTF
. | TRBV10-3 | . | CAISEREQMTDYGYTF
. | TRBV7-8 | . | CASSSGAGNTIYF
. | TRBV12-3/TRBV12-4 | . | CASRQTANYGYTF
. | TRBV7-9 | . | CASSFQGSEQPQHF
. | TRBV13 | TRBD1 | CASSLGRPGGTYGYTF
. | TRBV24-1 | . | CATSDPTGDTQYF
. | TRBV5-1 | . | CASRGRGLGTGNTGELFF
. | TRBV2 | . | CASRRQHMNTEAFF
. | TRBV30 | . | CAWSVLGGSYNEQFF
few | TRBV7-2 | . | CASSPGPNTEAFF
. | TRBV5-6 | . | CASSLRAGSDTQYF
. | TRBV9 | . | CASSEGGHFKPTNEKLFF
once | TRBV10-2 | TRBD2 | CASSVGLAGYEQYF
. | TRBV21-1 | . | CASSALLGQHFATNEKLFF
. | TRBV10-3 | TRBD1 | CAISGGKPQGDEQYF
. | TRBV9 | . | CASSVGQSFSSQHF
. | TRBV6-6 | TRBD1 | CASSYTGGDGYTF
few | TRBV18 | TRBD1 | CASSPLGTGGFVLNYGYTF
. | TRBV6-5 | . | CASTLHGDYEQYF
. | TRBV6-4 | . | CASQDTQGQGYTF
. | TRBV10-3 | TRBD1 | CAIRDRGMNTEAFF
. | TRBV4-3 | . | CASSQESSGDTQYF
. | TRBV28 | . | CASSPLPLRGYTF
. | TRBV7-3 | TRBD2 | CASSSTSGGVPGELFF
. | TRBV5-1 | TRBD1 | CASSLGQGAETQYF
. | TRBV14 | . | CASSHRAGARGAARAPYEQYF
. | TRBV4-1 | TRBD1 | CASSQDPGQGVLQPQHF
. | TRBV10-3 | . | CAISESAANYGYTF
. | TRBV2 | . | CASSERSQADEQFF
. | TRBV5-1 | TRBD1 | CASSLWAGQGFNNEQFF
. | TRBV5-4 | . | CASSLGGATNYGYTF
. | TRBV2 | TRBD2 | CASRSGESSYEQYF
. | TRBV12-5 | TRBD1 | CASGSPPEGQGKTEAFF
. | TRBV11-3 | . | CASSLGANTEAFF
. | TRBV7-3 | . | CASSLQTGENAEAFF
. | TRBV7-2 | . | CASSLTSLTGELFF
. | TRBV30 | . | CAWNEGSLAEAFF
few | TRBV5-1 | TRBD1 | CASSLYSQGSDSPLHF
once | TRBV6-5 | . | CASMGGATGELFF
. | TRBV29-1 | TRBD1 | CSVAEGQGINYGYTF
. | TRBV4-1 | TRBD1 | CASSQDPTGGQNKNIQYF